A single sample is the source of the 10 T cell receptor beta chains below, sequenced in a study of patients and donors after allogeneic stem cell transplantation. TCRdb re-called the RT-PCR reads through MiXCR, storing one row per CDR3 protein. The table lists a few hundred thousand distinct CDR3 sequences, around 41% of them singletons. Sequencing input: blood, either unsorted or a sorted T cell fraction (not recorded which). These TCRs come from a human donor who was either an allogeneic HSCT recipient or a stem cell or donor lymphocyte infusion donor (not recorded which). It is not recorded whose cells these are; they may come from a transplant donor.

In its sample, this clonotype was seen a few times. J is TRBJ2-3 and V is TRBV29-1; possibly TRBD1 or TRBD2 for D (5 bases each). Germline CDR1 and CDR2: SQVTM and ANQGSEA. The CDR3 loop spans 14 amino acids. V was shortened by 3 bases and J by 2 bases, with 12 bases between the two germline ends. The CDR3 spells CSVDKGRSTDTQYF. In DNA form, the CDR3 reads TGCAGCGTTGATAAGGGGAGATCCACAGATACGCAGTATTTT.

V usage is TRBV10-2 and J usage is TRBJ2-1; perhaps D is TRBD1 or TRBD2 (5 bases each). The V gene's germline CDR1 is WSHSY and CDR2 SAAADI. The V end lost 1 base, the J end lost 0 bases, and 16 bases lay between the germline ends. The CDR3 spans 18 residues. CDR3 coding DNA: TGCGCCAGCAGTGAGTTCACGATGGGGGTGAGCTCCTACAATGAGCAGTTCTTC. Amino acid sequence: CASSEFTMGVSSYNEQFF.

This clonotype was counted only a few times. CDR3 bases: TGCAGTGCTGATCGGACAGGGGGAGGAAGAACTGAAGCTTTCTTT. Protein product: CSADRTGGGRTEAFF. The V call is TRBV20-1, the J call TRBJ1-1; 10 nucleotides line up with TRBD1. J gave up 5 bases and V 5 bases, and 11 bases lay outside the gene matches. This CDR3 comprises 15 residues. Germline V CDR1 and CDR2: DFQATT, SNEGSKA (reference sequence).

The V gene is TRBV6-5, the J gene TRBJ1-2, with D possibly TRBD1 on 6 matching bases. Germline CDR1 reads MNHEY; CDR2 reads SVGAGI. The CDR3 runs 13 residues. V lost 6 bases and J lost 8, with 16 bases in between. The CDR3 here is CASSPPTGKGYTF. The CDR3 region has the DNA TGTGCCAGCAGCCCACCAACAGGGAAAGGCTACACCTTC.

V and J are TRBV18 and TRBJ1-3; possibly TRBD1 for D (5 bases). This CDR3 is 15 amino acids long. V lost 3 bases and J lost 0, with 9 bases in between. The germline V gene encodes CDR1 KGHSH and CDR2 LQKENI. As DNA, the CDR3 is TGTGCCAGCTCACCTGTTGGGGGCTCTGGAAACACCATATATTTT. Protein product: CASSPVGGSGNTIYF.

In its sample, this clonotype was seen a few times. In nucleotides, the CDR3 is TGTGCCAGCAGTTTGGGGGGGACAGGGAGCCACAAGCCCCAGCATTTT. Translation: CASSLGGTGSHKPQHF. The chain uses TRBV28 and TRBJ1-5; 9 positions match TRBD1. The CDR3 runs 16 residues. Trimming cost V 3 bases and J 8 bases; bases outside gene matches: 11. CDR1 and CDR2 from the germline V gene are MDHEN and SYDVKM. The full variable domain, completed using reference TRBV28 and TRBJ1-5, is DVKVTQSSRYLVKRTGEKVFLECVQDMDHENMFWYRQDPGLGLRLIYFSYDVKMKEKGDIPEGYSVSREKKERFSLILESASTNQTSMYLCASSLGGTGSHKPQHFGDGTRLSIL.

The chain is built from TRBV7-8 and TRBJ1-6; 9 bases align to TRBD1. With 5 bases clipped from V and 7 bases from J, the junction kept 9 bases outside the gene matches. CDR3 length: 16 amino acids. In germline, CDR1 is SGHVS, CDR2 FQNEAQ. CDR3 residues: CASSKSRDRDNSPLHF. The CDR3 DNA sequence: TGTGCCAGCAGCAAATCCCGGGACAGGGACAATTCACCCCTCCACTTT.

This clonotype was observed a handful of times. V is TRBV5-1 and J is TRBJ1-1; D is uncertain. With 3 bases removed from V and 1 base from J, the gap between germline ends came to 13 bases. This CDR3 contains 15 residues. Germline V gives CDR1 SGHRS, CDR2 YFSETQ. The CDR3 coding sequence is TGCGCCAGCAGCTCGGGAGACACCCAGAACACTGAAGCTTTCTTT. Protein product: CASSSGDTQNTEAFF.

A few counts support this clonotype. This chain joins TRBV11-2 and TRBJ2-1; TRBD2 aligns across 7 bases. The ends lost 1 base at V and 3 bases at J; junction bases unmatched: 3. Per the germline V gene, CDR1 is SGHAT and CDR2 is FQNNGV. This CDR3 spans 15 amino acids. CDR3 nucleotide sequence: TGTGCCAGCAGCTTAGGCGGGGGTAACTACAATGAGCAGTTCTTC. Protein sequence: CASSLGGGNYNEQFF.

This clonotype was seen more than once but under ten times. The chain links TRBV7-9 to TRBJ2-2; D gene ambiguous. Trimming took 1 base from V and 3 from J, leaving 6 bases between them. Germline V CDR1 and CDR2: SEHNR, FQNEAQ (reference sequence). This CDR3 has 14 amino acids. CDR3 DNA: TGTGCCAGCAGCTTAGAGGGATACACCGGGGAGCTGTTTTTT. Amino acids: CASSLEGYTGELFF.